This entry lists 2 T cell receptor beta chains sequenced from one sample in a study of patients and donors after allogeneic stem cell transplantation. TCRdb reanalysed the RT-PCR reads using MiXCR and keeps one entry per CDR3 protein. The sample shows about a million distinct CDR3 sequences, over 15% of them seen only once. Sequences were obtained from blood, either unsorted or a sorted T cell fraction (not recorded which). All receptors derive from a human donor who was either an allogeneic HSCT recipient or a stem cell or donor lymphocyte infusion donor (not recorded which). It is not recorded whose cells these are; they may come from a transplant donor.

The V and J genes are TRBV7-2 and TRBJ2-7; no reliable D call. In germline, CDR1 is SGHTA, CDR2 FQGNSA. The germline V and J ends were trimmed by 4 bases and 2 bases, with 12 bases remaining between them. This CDR3 comprises 14 residues. CDR3 residues: CASSSLEGAYEQYF. The CDR3 DNA is TGTGCCAGCAGCTCGCTGGAAGGAGCCTACGAGCAGTACTTC.

This clonotype was observed many times. The chain couples TRBV20-1 to TRBJ2-3; 9 nucleotides line up with TRBD2. Per germline, CDR1 DFQATT and CDR2 SNEGSKA (reference sequence). J gave up 2 bases and V 2 bases, and 2 bases lay outside the gene matches. This CDR3 region has 14 residues. CDR3 nucleotides: TGCAGTGCTAGACTAGCGGGGATCACAGATACGCAGTATTTT. As protein: CSARLAGITDTQYF.